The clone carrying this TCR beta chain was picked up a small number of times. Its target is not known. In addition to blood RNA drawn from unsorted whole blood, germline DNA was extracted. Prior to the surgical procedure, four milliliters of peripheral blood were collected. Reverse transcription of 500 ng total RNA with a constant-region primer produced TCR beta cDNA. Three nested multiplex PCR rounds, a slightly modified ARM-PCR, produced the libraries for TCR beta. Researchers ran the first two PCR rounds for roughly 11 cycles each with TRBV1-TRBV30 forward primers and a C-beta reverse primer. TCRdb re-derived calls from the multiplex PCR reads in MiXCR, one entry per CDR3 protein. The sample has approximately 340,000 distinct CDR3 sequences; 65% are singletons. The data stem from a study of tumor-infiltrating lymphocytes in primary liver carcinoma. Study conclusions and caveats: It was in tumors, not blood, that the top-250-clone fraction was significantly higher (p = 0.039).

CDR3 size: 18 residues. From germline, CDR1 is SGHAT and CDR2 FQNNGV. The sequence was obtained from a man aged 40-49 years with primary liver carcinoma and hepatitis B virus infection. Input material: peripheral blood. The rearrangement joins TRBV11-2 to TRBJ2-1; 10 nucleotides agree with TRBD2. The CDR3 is CTNSSYELLAGVNNEQFF. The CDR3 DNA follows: TGTACCAACAGCTCCTACGAACTTCTAGCGGGAGTTAACAATGAGCAGTTCTTC.